This TCR beta chain stems from a study of tumor and adjacent non-tumor tissue in lung cancer. About the study: Millions of productive TCRbeta reads were obtained per sample on average.

No cell sorting was done before RNA was extracted from the tissue. A modified ARM-PCR protocol with three rounds of nested PCR amplified TCRbeta. TCRdb redid the calling of the multiplex PCR reads with MiXCR, one entry per CDR3 protein. The repertoire has over 110,000 distinct CDR3 sequences, 60% to 70% of them found once; the top ten carry over 15%. Germline V gene lookup returns CDR1 MDHEN and CDR2 SYDVKM. This CDR3 has 15 residues. Trimming left V 5 bases short and J 7 bases short, with 20 bases between. The chain uses TRBV28 and TRBJ1-2, with D uncertain. The receptor was derived from a man in his 60s with small cell lung cancer. The sequencing sample was made of lung tumor tissue. The CDR3 is CASSPGVVRALGYTF. CDR3 coding DNA: TGTGCCAGCAGTCCCGGGGTGGTGAGGGCGCTTGGCTACACCTTC.